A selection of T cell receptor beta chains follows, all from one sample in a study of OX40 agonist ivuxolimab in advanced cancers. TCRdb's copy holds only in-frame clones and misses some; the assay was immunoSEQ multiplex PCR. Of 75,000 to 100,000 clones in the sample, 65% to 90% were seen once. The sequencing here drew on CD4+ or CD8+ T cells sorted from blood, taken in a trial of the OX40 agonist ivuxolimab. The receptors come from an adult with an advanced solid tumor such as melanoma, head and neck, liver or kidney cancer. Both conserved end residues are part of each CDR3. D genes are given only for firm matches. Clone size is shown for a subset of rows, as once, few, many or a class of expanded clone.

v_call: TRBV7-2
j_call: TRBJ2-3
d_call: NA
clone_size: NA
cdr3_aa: CASSLGGPTLDTQYF
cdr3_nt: TGTGCCAGCAGCTTAGGTGGGCCAACACTAGATACGCAGTATTTT

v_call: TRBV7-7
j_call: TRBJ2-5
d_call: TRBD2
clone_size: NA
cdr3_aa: CASSLVNSGTRPQYF
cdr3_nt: TGTGCCAGCAGCTTAGTAAATAGCGGGACCCGGCCCCAGTACTTC

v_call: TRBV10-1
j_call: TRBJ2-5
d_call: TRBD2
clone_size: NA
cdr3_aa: CASSNRTSGRETQYF
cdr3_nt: TGCGCCAGCAGCAATCGGACTAGCGGGAGAGAGACCCAGTACTTC

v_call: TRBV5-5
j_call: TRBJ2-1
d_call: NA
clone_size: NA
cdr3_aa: CASSPGGTKYYNEQFF
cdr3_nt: TGTGCCAGCAGCCCTGGGGGGACGAAATACTACAATGAGCAGTTCTTC

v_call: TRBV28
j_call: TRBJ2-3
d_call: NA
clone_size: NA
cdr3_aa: CASRTQGRDTQYF
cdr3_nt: TGTGCCAGCAGGACACAGGGGAGGGATACGCAGTATTTT

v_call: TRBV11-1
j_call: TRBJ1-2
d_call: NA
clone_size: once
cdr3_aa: CASSLDPGGVDYGYTF
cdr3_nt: TGTGCCAGCAGCTTAGACCCTGGAGGAGTTGACTATGGCTACACCTTC

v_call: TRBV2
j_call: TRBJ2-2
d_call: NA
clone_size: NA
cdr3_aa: CASSENTFPNTGELFF
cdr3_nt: TGTGCCAGCAGTGAAAATACGTTTCCGAACACCGGGGAGCTGTTTTTT

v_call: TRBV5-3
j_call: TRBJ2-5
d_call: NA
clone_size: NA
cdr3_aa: CARSLGQQETQYF
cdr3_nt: TGTGCCAGAAGCTTGGGACAGCAAGAGACCCAGTACTTC

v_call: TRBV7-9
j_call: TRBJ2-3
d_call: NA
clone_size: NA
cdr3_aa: CASSLGVGSNTDTQYF
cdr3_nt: TGTGCCAGCAGCTTAGGGGTGGGATCAAACACAGATACGCAGTATTTT

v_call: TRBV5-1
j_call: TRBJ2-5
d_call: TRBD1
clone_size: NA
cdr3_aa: CASSLLGTGKETQYF
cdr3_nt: TGCGCCAGCAGCTTACTCGGGACAGGGAAAGAGACCCAGTACTTC

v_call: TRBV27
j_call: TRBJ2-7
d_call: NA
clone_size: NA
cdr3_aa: CASSLGRSSYEQYF
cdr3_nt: TGTGCCAGCAGCTTAGGACGGAGCTCCTACGAGCAGTACTTC

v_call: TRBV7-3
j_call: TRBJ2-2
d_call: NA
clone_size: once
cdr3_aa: CASSLSQGTGELFF
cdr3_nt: TGTGCCAGCAGCTTGTCGCAGGGTACCGGGGAGCTGTTTTTT

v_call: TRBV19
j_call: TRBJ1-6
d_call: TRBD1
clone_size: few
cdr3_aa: CASSTSGTANSPLHF
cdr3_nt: TGTGCCAGTAGTACTTCCGGGACAGCTAATTCACCCCTCCACTTT

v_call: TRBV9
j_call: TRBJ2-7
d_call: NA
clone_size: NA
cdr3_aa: CASSERPTLYEQYF
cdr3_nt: TGTGCCAGCAGCGAGAGGCCCACGCTCTACGAGCAGTACTTC

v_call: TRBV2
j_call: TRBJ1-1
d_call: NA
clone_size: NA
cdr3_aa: CASRAEQTNTEAFF
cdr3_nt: TGTGCCAGCAGGGCAGAACAGACGAACACTGAAGCTTTCTTT

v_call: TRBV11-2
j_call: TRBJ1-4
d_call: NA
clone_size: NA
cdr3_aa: CASSLRLLNEKLFF
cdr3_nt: TGTGCCAGCAGCTTACGGCTATTGAATGAAAAACTGTTTTTT

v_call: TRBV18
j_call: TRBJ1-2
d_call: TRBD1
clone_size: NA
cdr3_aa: CASSQDRGLRGYTF
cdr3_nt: TGTGCCAGCTCACAGGACAGGGGGCTTCGGGGCTACACCTTC